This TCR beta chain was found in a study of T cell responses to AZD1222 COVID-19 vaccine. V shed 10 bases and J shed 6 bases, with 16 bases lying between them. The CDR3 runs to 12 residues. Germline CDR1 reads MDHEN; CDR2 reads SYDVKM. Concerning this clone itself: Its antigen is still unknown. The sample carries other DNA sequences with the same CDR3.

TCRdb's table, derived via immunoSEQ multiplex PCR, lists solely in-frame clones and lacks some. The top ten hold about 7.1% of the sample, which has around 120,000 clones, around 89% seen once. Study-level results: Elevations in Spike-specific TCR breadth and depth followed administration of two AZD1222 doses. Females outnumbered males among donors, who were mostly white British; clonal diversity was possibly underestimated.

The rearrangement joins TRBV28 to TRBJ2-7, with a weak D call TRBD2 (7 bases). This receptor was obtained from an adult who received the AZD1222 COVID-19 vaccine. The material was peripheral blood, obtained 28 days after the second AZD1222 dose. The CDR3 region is CATTPGGLEQYF. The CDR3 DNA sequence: TGTGCCACCACACCCGGGGGGCTCGAGCAGTACTTC.